This is a list of T cell receptor beta chains from one sample in a study of blood T cell repertoires in COVID-19. Sequencing was performed with immunoSEQ multiplex PCR; in TCRdb, only in-frame clones are kept and a portion is missing. The table includes 270,000 or so clones, approximately 88% detected once. Sequencing was carried out using PBMCs or T cells enriched from blood (not recorded which). The receptors come from a woman aged 40 to 50 with acute COVID-19. Both conserved end residues are part of each CDR3. A D gene is named only where the DNA matches it firmly. Size values are once, few and many counts, or a class for expanded clones, and some rows have none.

CDR3: CASSPTRVNTEAFF
DNA: TGTGCCAGCTCACCCACTAGGGTGAACACTGAAGCTTTCTTT
size: -
J: TRBJ1-1
V: TRBV18
D: -

CDR3: CASSYRSNYGYTF
DNA: TGTGCCAGCAGTTACAGGAGCAACTATGGCTACACCTTC
size: -
J: TRBJ1-2
V: TRBV27
D: -

CDR3: CASSFEGRNIQYF
DNA: TGCGCCAGCAGTTTCGAGGGTCGGAACATTCAGTACTTC
size: -
J: TRBJ2-4
V: TRBV23-1
D: -

CDR3: CASSELASESGDEQFF
DNA: TGTGCCAGCAGTGAATTGGCTAGCGAAAGTGGAGATGAGCAGTTCTTC
size: -
J: TRBJ2-1
V: TRBV25-1
D: -

CDR3: CASSLIGLAKGADTQYF
DNA: TGTGCCAGCAGCTTAATCGGACTAGCGAAGGGTGCGGATACGCAGTATTTT
size: once
J: TRBJ2-3
V: TRBV7-9
D: TRBD2

CDR3: CASSFGADNQPQHF
DNA: TGTGCCAGCAGTTTTGGGGCCGACAATCAGCCCCAGCATTTT
size: many
J: TRBJ1-5
V: TRBV27
D: -

CDR3: CATSDPTAGNTEAFF
DNA: TGTGCCACCAGTGATCCAACCGCAGGGAACACTGAAGCTTTCTTT
size: -
J: TRBJ1-1
V: TRBV24-1
D: -

CDR3: CASSFRLAGDNEQFF
DNA: TGTGCCAGCAGCTTTCGACTAGCGGGGGACAATGAGCAGTTCTTC
size: once
J: TRBJ2-1
V: TRBV5-8
D: TRBD2

CDR3: CASTLDLNYGYTF
DNA: TGTGCCAGCACCTTGGACTTAAATTATGGCTACACCTTC
size: -
J: TRBJ1-2
V: TRBV6-5
D: -

CDR3: CASSIKETQYF
DNA: TGTGCCAGCAGCATTAAAGAGACCCAGTACTTC
size: -
J: TRBJ2-5
V: TRBV7-9
D: -

CDR3: CATSDRGQLPIEQYF
DNA: TGTGCCACCAGTGACCGGGGACAGCTTCCGATTGAGCAGTACTTC
size: -
J: TRBJ2-7
V: TRBV24-1
D: TRBD1

CDR3: CASSVGVANYGYTF
DNA: TGTGCCAGCAGCGTAGGAGTAGCTAACTATGGCTACACCTTC
size: -
J: TRBJ1-2
V: TRBV9
D: -

CDR3: CASSQGISSASGTTDTQYF
DNA: TGTGCCAGCAGCCAAGGGATTTCTTCGGCTAGCGGGACCACAGATACGCAGTATTTT
size: -
J: TRBJ2-3
V: TRBV3-1/TRBV3-2
D: TRBD2

CDR3: CASSFAGLADNEQFF
DNA: TGTGCCAGCAGTTTCGCGGGACTAGCGGACAATGAGCAGTTCTTC
size: -
J: TRBJ2-1
V: TRBV6-6
D: TRBD2

CDR3: CATSSLGNRLFDYGYTF
DNA: TGTGCCACCAGCAGCTTGGGGAACAGGCTGTTTGACTATGGCTACACCTTC
size: -
J: TRBJ1-2
V: TRBV15
D: -

CDR3: CASSPTTGSSNQPQHF
DNA: TGTGCCAGTAGTCCAACGACAGGGAGTAGCAATCAGCCCCAGCATTTT
size: -
J: TRBJ1-5
V: TRBV19
D: TRBD1

CDR3: CASSFRGGQAYNEQFF
DNA: TGTGCCAGCAGCTTTAGGGGAGGTCAAGCCTACAATGAGCAGTTCTTC
size: -
J: TRBJ2-1
V: TRBV7-2
D: -

CDR3: CASRPQVQYGYTF
DNA: TGTGCCAGCAGGCCGCAGGTCCAATATGGCTACACCTTC
size: -
J: TRBJ1-2
V: TRBV6-5
D: -

CDR3: CASSLRINQPQHF
DNA: TGTGCCAGCAGCTTGCGGATCAATCAGCCCCAGCATTTT
size: -
J: TRBJ1-5
V: TRBV7-2
D: -

CDR3: CASSQRLGAPYNEQFF
DNA: TGCGCCAGCAGCCAGAGGCTAGGGGCCCCTTACAATGAGCAGTTCTTC
size: -
J: TRBJ2-1
V: TRBV4-3
D: -

CDR3: CASSQAWDRGYGEQFF
DNA: TGCGCCAGCAGCCAAGCTTGGGACAGGGGGTATGGTGAGCAGTTCTTC
size: -
J: TRBJ2-1
V: TRBV4-1
D: TRBD1

CDR3: CASSRLADNTGELFF
DNA: TGTGCCAGCTCACGACTAGCAGATAACACCGGGGAGCTGTTTTTT
size: -
J: TRBJ2-2
V: TRBV18
D: TRBD2

CDR3: CASSTYYAGTSRVF
DNA: TGTGCCAGCAGTACATATTATGCGGGGACTAGTCGGGTCTTC
size: once
J: TRBJ2-1
V: TRBV28
D: TRBD2